Below, 22 T cell receptor beta chains from the same sample are listed, as sequenced in a study of T cells in Graves' hyperthyroidism and ophthalmopathy. From RNA transcripts, TCR beta CDR3 regions were amplified. During a first-round RT-PCR of the TCR CDR3, the HTBI primer set was used. TCRdb re-analysed the multiplex PCR reads in MiXCR, keeping a single row per CDR3 protein. The sample shows roughly 600,000 distinct CDR3 sequences, around 15% of them seen only once. Sequencing was performed on blood. These receptors all come from a woman in her 50s with Graves' ophthalmopathy.

This clonotype was observed at least ten times. The chain joins TRBV12-3 or TRBV12-4 to TRBJ1-1; 8 bases line up with TRBD1. Trimming at V came to 7 bases and at J to 1 base, leaving 8 bases not matched to a gene. This CDR3 is built from 15 residues. CDR3 amino acids: CASILDRAANTEAFF. CDR3 nucleotides: TGTGCCAGCATCCTGGACAGGGCGGCGAACACTGAAGCTTTCTTT.

This clonotype was observed a handful of times. The chain uses TRBV24-1 and TRBJ1-4; 11 bases match TRBD1. Germline CDR1 KGHDR, CDR2 SFDVKD. V lost 3 bases and J lost 7; bases outside the gene matches: 3. The CDR3 loop spans 15 amino acids. The CDR3 here is CATSDGQGAVEKLFF. DNA for the CDR3: TGTGCCACCAGTGATGGACAGGGGGCGGTTGAAAAACTGTTTTTT.

This clonotype was seen at least ten times. V is TRBV11-1 and J is TRBJ2-3; a weak D match, TRBD2 (5 bases). V was cut by 5 bases and J by 6 bases, with 24 bases left in between. Germline-derived CDR1 and CDR2 are SGHAT and FQDESV (reference sequence). The CDR3 extends over 17 amino acids. The CDR3 protein is CASSGRTASNVRDTQYF. The CDR3 DNA is TGTGCCAGCAGCGGCCGAACGGCTAGCAACGTTAGGGATACGCAGTATTTT.

In its sample, this clonotype was seen many times. CDR3 DNA: TGTGCCAGCAGCTTTCGTCAGGTTTTCAATGAGCAGTTCTTC. Translating gives CASSFRQVFNEQFF. J is TRBJ2-1 and V is TRBV7-9; D gene unclear. V was cut by 3 bases and J by 6 bases, with 12 bases left in between. In germline, CDR1 is SEHNR, CDR2 FQNEAQ (reference sequence). This CDR3 contains 14 residues. Filled out from reference TRBV7-9 and TRBJ2-1, the complete variable domain reads DTGVSQNPRHKITKRGQNVTFRCDPISEHNRLYWYRQTLGQGPEFLTYFQNEAQLEKSRLLSDRFSAERPKGSFSTLEIQRTEQGDSAMYLCASSFRQVFNEQFFGPGTRLTVL.

Many counts were recorded for this clonotype. This sequence joins TRBV2 and TRBJ1-1; TRBD1 agrees at 10 bases. The CDR3 runs to 14 residues. V lost 7 bases, J lost 1 base, and 3 bases stayed unmatched. CDR1 SNHLY and CDR2 FYNNEI come from the germline V gene. CDR3 sequence (DNA): TGTGCCAGCACCGGGACAGGGGAGAACACTGAAGCTTTCTTT. This translates into CASTGTGENTEAFF.

Many counts were recorded for this clonotype. This chain joins TRBV20-1 and TRBJ2-5; D not resolved. The V gene's germline CDR1 is DFQATT and CDR2 SNEGSKA (reference sequence). Trimming took 1 base from V and 1 from J, leaving 4 bases between them. The CDR3 loop spans 12 amino acids. CDR3: CSARGLQETQYF. CDR3 DNA: TGCAGTGCTAGAGGCCTCCAAGAGACCCAGTACTTC.

V gene TRBV9 combines with J gene TRBJ1-2, with D tentatively TRBD1 (6 bases). V dropped 4 bases and J dropped 2 bases, with 9 bases sitting between them. CDR1 and CDR2 from the germline V gene are SGDLS and YYNGEE. The CDR3 is 13 amino acids. The CDR3 reads CASSTGQNYGYTF. CDR3 bases: TGTGCCAGCAGCACTGGACAGAACTATGGCTACACCTTC.

This chain links TRBV29-1 with TRBJ2-1; D remains unclear. Deletions cut 8 bases from V and 4 bases from J, with 18 bases between. The CDR3 has 14 amino acids. Germline CDR1 reads SQVTM; CDR2 reads ANQGSEA. DNA for the CDR3: TGCAGCTCCAGACCCTCCTCCCTTTACAATGAGCAGTTCTTC. The encoded protein is CSSRPSSLYNEQFF.

At least ten counts were recorded for this clonotype. This rearrangement joins TRBV20-1 to TRBJ2-7; 10 nucleotides line up with TRBD1. In germline, CDR1 is DFQATT, CDR2 SNEGSKA (reference sequence). Trimming took 2 bases from V and 3 from J; bases not matched to a gene: 4. The CDR3 runs to 14 residues. CDR3 DNA sequence: TGCAGTGCTAGATCCCGGACAGGGGGCTACGAGCAGTACTTC. It specifies CSARSRTGGYEQYF.

The table lists this clonotype with a few counts. The V and J genes are TRBV30 and TRBJ1-5, with 8 bases matching TRBD1. Unmatched junction bases numbered 3, after V lost 4 bases and J lost 7 bases. CDR1 and CDR2 from the germline V gene are GTSNPN and SVGIG (reference sequence). CDR3 size: 12 residues. For the CDR3, the DNA is TGTGCCTGGACGACAGGGGACCAGCCCCAGCATTTT. Amino acid sequence: CAWTTGDQPQHF.

Many counts were recorded for this clonotype. The chain recombines TRBV3-1 with TRBJ2-7; no definite D call. V was shortened by 6 bases and J by 2 bases, with 8 bases between the two germline ends. The CDR3 spans 12 residues. Germline assignment: CDR1 LGHDT and CDR2 YNNKEL (reference sequence). CDR3: CASSHFTYEQYF. The CDR3 nucleotides are TGTGCCAGCAGTCATTTTACCTACGAGCAGTACTTC.

This clonotype showed up just a few times. This sequence joins TRBV19 and TRBJ1-5, with D perhaps TRBD1 (5 bases). Germline lookup yields CDR1 LNHDA and CDR2 SQIVND (reference sequence). V was trimmed by 1 base and J by 4 bases, leaving 11 bases between them. The CDR3 sequence is 15 residues long. The CDR3 is CASSIVDGGNQPQHF. The CDR3 nucleotides read TGTGCCAGTAGTATAGTAGATGGGGGGAATCAGCCCCAGCATTTT.

This clonotype was seen repeatedly, ten times or more. The chain links TRBV28 to TRBJ2-1; D is ambiguous. This CDR3 spans 12 amino acids. CDR1 is MDHEN and CDR2 is SYDVKM in the germline V gene. With 5 bases removed from V and 12 bases from J, the gap between germline ends came to 14 bases. CDR3 nucleotides: TGTGCCAGCAGTCTAAAAAGTTTAGGGCAGTTCTTC. This encodes CASSLKSLGQFF.

This clonotype showed up many times. This chain uses TRBV7-2 with TRBJ1-1; 7 positions agree with TRBD1. Germline V gene data show CDR1 as SGHTA and CDR2 as FQGNSA. With 1 base clipped from V and 0 bases from J, the junction kept 2 bases outside the gene matches. The CDR3 has 15 residues. Here the CDR3 reads CASSLEGQVNTEAFF. CDR3 nucleotides: TGTGCCAGCAGCTTAGAAGGACAGGTGAACACTGAAGCTTTCTTT.

This clonotype came up many times. The chain uses TRBV6-2 or TRBV6-3 and TRBJ2-7; 12 positions match TRBD2. The CDR3 covers 15 residues. Germline CDR1 and CDR2: MNHEY and SVGEGT. Losses at the gene ends were 4 bases for V and 2 bases for J; bases not matched to a gene: 3. The CDR3 protein is CASSSPSGRAYEQYF. CDR3 bases: TGTGCCAGCAGTTCGCCTAGCGGGAGGGCCTACGAGCAGTACTTC.

The V gene is TRBV29-1, the J gene TRBJ1-2, with 11 bases identical to TRBD1. Unmatched junction bases numbered 3, after V lost 3 bases and J lost 6 bases. This CDR3 has 13 residues. Germline loops: CDR1 SQVTM, CDR2 ANQGSEA. CDR3 residues: CSVEDRGPHGYTF. The CDR3 DNA reads as TGCAGCGTTGAGGACAGGGGGCCCCATGGCTACACCTTC.

This clonotype was observed many times. The rearrangement links TRBV7-8 to TRBJ2-1; D not resolved. Trimming pared 2 bases from V and 4 bases from J, leaving 12 bases between. The CDR3 totals 15 residues. The germline gives CDR1 SGHVS, CDR2 FQNEAQ. The DNA of the CDR3 is TGTGCCAGCAGCTTAAGGCACTATGGGTACAATGAGCAGTTCTTC. It translates to CASSLRHYGYNEQFF.

This clonotype showed up many times. V is TRBV7-9 and J is TRBJ2-7; tentatively, D is TRBD1 or TRBD2 (6 bases each). The V end was cut by 4 bases, the J end by 6 bases, with 10 bases between. This CDR3 contains 12 residues. Germline V gives CDR1 SEHNR, CDR2 FQNEAQ (reference sequence). Here the CDR3 reads CASSSGATEQYF. The CDR3, as DNA: TGTGCCAGCAGCTCGGGGGCTACCGAGCAGTACTTC.

This clonotype was seen many times. The gene calls are TRBV7-2 and TRBJ2-2; possible D gene TRBD2, 5 bases. The CDR3 covers 15 residues. The V gene lost 5 bases and the J gene lost 4 bases, with 14 bases spanning the gap. Per germline, CDR1 SGHTA and CDR2 FQGNSA. The CDR3 nucleotides read TGTGCCAGCAGCCCCGGATGGAGGCTCACCGGGGAGCTGTTTTTT. Translated: CASSPGWRLTGELFF.

This clonotype was counted many times. This chain uses TRBV4-1 with TRBJ2-7; D possibly uses TRBD1 or TRBD2 (5 bases each). This CDR3 comprises 14 residues. Between the trimmed V and J ends, which lost 4 bases and 4 bases, there was a span of 14 bases. CDR1 is MGHRA and CDR2 is YSYEKL in the germline V gene. The CDR3 loop is CASSPVGDGYEQYF. The CDR3 coding sequence is TGCGCCAGCAGCCCCGTTGGGGACGGGTACGAGCAGTACTTC.

This clonotype was counted many times. The V call is TRBV24-1, the J call TRBJ2-1, with TRBD2 matching 8 bases. The CDR3 length is 17 residues. With 1 base clipped from V and 2 bases from J, the junction kept 6 bases outside the gene matches. The germline CDR1 and CDR2 sequences are KGHDR and SFDVKD. This CDR3 is CATSDLGSGLAYNEQFF. The DNA for the CDR3 is TGTGCCACCAGTGATTTAGGGTCGGGACTAGCCTACAATGAGCAGTTCTTC.

This clonotype was found a few times. V and J are TRBV4-2 and TRBJ1-2; 9 bases line up with TRBD1. J gave up 5 bases and V 6 bases, and 10 bases lay outside the gene matches. The CDR3 extends over 15 amino acids. Germline loops: CDR1 LGHNA, CDR2 YNFKEQ. The CDR3 spells CASSSRWDRAYGYTF. The DNA for the CDR3 is TGTGCCAGCAGTTCAAGGTGGGACAGGGCGTATGGCTACACCTTC.